This T cell receptor (beta chain) derives from a study of control samples from healthy donors and cancer patients. Some clones are missing from TCRdb's copy, which holds only in-frame ones; the method was immunoSEQ multiplex PCR. Of about 110,000 clones detected, approximately 82% appear once; the ten largest clones hold approximately 6.7%. Trimming left V 5 bases short and J 4 bases short, with 8 bases between. This CDR3 contains 13 residues. Per germline, CDR1 KGHSH and CDR2 LQKENI. The source is a young man in good health. Input material: blood. The chain employs TRBV18 and TRBJ2-2, with D perhaps matching TRBD2 (5 bases). CDR3: CASSSDFTGELFF. For the CDR3, the DNA is TGTGCCAGCTCATCGGACTTCACCGGGGAGCTGTTTTTT.